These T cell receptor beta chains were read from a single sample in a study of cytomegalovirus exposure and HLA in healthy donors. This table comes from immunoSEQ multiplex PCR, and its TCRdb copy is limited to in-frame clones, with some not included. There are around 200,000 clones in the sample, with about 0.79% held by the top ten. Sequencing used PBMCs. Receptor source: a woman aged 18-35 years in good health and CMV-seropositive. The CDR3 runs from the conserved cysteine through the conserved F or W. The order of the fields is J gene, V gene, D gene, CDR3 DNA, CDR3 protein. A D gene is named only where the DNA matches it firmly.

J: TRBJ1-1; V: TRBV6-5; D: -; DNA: TGTGCCAGCTCTTGGCAGGGTAGGAACACTGAAGCTTTCTTT; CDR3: CASSWQGRNTEAFF
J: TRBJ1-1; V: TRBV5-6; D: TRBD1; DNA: TGTGCCAGCAGCTTGGCAGGGGGCAATACTGAAGCTTTCTTT; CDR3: CASSLAGGNTEAFF
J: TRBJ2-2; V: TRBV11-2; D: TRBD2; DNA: TGTGCCAGCAGCAGGACTAGAGGGCCCACCGGGGAGCTGTTTTTT; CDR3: CASSRTRGPTGELFF
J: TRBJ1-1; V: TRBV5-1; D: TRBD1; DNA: TGCGCCAGCAGCTTATACAGGGGGGAAGGCACTGAAGCTTTCTTT; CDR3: CASSLYRGEGTEAFF
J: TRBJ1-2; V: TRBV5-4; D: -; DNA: TGTGCCAGCAGCTTGGTTGGGGGGATGAATGGCTACACCTTC; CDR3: CASSLVGGMNGYTF
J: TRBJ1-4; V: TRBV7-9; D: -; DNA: TGTGCCAGCAGCTTAGGGACAGTTAATGAAAAACTGTTTTTT; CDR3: CASSLGTVNEKLFF
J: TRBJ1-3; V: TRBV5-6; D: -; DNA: TGTGCCAGCAGCTTAGCGCTCTCTGGAAACACCATATATTTT; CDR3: CASSLALSGNTIYF
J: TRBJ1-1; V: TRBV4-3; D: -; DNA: TGCGCCAGCAGCCCATCTACAGAGTACACTGAAGCTTTCTTT; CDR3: CASSPSTEYTEAFF
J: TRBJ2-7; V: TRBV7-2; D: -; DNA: TGTGCCAGCAGCTTAGTCGTAAACGAGCAGTACTTC; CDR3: CASSLVVNEQYF
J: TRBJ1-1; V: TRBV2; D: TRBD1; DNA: TGTGCCAGCAATAAGGAGGGGGCGAGGAACACTGAAGCTTTCTTT; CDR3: CASNKEGARNTEAFF
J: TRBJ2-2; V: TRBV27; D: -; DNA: TGTGCCAGCAGTCTTATCACCGGGGAGCTGTTTTTT; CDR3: CASSLITGELFF
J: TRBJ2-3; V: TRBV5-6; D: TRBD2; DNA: TGTGCCAGCAGCCCCGGGAGGGCTAGCGGAGATACGCAGTATTTT; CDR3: CASSPGRASGDTQYF
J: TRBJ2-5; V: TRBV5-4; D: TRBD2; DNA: TGTGCCAGCAGCGCCGGACTAGCGGGGGGACAAGAGACCCAGTACTTC; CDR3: CASSAGLAGGQETQYF
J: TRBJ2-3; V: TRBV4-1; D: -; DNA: TGCGCCAGCAGCCTGGCGGGCACAGATACGCAGTATTTT; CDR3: CASSLAGTDTQYF
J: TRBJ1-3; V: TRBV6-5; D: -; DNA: TGTGCCAGCAGTCGGTCTGGGACTCCTGGAAACACCATATATTTT; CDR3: CASSRSGTPGNTIYF
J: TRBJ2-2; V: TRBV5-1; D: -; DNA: TGCGCCAGCACGGACACCGGGGAGCTGTTTTTT; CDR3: CASTDTGELFF
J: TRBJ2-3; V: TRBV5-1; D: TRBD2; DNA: TGCGCCAGCAGCTCCGGACCAGCGGGAAGCACAGATACGCAGTATTTT; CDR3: CASSSGPAGSTDTQYF
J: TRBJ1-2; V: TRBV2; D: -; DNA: TGTGCCACTAATGCAGGGATGGGGGGCTACACCTTC; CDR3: CATNAGMGGYTF
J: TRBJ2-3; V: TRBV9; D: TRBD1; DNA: TGTGCCAGCAGCGGAGTGACAGGGGGTTACACAGATACGCAGTATTTT; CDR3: CASSGVTGGYTDTQYF
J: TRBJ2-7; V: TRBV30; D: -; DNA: TGTGCCTGGAGTGAACAGGGCTACGAGCAGTACTTC; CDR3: CAWSEQGYEQYF
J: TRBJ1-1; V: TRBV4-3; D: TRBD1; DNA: TGCGCCAGCAGCCTTACAACAGGGGGAGGATGGAACACTGAAGCTTTCTTT; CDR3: CASSLTTGGGWNTEAFF
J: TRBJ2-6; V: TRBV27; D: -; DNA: TGTGCCAGCAGTTTATCAGCCTCTGGGGCCAACGTCCTGACTTTC; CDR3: CASSLSASGANVLTF
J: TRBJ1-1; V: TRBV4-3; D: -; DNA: TGCGCCAGCAGCCAAGATTTCACGGGTATGGCTTTCTTT; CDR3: CASSQDFTGMAFF
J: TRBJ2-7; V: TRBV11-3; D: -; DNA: TGTGCCAGCAGCTTAGGGGCGGGTTACGAGCAGTACTTC; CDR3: CASSLGAGYEQYF
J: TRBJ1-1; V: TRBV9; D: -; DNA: TGTGCCAGCACCAACACCGTGGTGGACACTGAAGCTTTCTTT; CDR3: CASTNTVVDTEAFF
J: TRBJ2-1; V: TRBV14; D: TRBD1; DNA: TGTGCCAGCAGCCAAGAGTGGCAGGGGGCCGACAATGAGCAGTTCTTC; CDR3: CASSQEWQGADNEQFF
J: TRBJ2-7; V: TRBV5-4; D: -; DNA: TGTGCCAGCAGCTTGAATGGTGGAGATTACGAGCAGTACTTC; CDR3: CASSLNGGDYEQYF
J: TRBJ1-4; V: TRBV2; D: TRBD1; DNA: TGTGCCAGCAGAGACAGGGGCGCTAGTGAAAAACTGTTTTTT; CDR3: CASRDRGASEKLFF
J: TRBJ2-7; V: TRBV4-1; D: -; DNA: TGCGCCAGCAGCCAAGAGGGGAGGAGAGAGCAGTACTTC; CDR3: CASSQEGRREQYF
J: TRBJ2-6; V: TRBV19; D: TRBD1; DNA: TGTGCCAGTAGTTTGCAGGGGGCGGGTGGGGCCAACGTCCTGACTTTC; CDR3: CASSLQGAGGANVLTF
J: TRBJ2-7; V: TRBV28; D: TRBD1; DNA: TGTGCCAGCAGGCACCGGGACAGCCAGCTAGCCCTACGCCCAGAGCAGTACTTC; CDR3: CASRHRDSQLALRPEQYF
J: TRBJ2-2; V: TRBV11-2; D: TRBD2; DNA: TGTGCCAGCAGCCAAGGACTAGCCCCTAACACCGGGGAGCTGTTTTTT; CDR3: CASSQGLAPNTGELFF
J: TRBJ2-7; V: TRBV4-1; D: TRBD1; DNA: TGCGCCAGCAGCCAACCGTCAGGGGGTAGGACAGGGGGGTACGAGCAGTACTTC; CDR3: CASSQPSGGRTGGYEQYF
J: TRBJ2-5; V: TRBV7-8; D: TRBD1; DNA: TGTGCCAGCAGTTCAAGCGCCAGGGGGGAGACCCAGTACTTC; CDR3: CASSSSARGETQYF
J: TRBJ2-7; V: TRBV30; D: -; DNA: TGTGCCTGGAGTGCCGGGACTTCATACGAGCAGTACTTC; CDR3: CAWSAGTSYEQYF
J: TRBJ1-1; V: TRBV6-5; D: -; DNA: TGTGCCAGCAGTTCCTTTCGGGGGGAAGCTTTCTTT; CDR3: CASSSFRGEAFF
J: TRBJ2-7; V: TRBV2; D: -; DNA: TGTGCCAGCACCAATGTTGGACAAGGCTCCTACGAGCAGTACTTC; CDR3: CASTNVGQGSYEQYF
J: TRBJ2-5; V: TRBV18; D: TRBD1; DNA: TGTGCCAGCTCACAACGACAGGGAAGTAAAGAGACCCAGTACTTC; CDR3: CASSQRQGSKETQYF
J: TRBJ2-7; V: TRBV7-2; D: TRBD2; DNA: TGTGCCAGCAGCTTAGCTTCGGGGGGGCTGGGTTACGAGCAGTACTTC; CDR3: CASSLASGGLGYEQYF
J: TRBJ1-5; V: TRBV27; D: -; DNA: TGTGCCAGCAGTCCCCGCGGGGTAGATCAGCCCCAGCATTTT; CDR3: CASSPRGVDQPQHF
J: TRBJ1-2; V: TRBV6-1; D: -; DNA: TGTGCCAGCAGTGAAGGGACAGTCAAAGTTTTTGGCTACACCTTC; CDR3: CASSEGTVKVFGYTF
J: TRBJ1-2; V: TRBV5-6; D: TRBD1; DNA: TGTGCCAGCAGCTTGGGACCTACAGGGGATGGCTACACCTTC; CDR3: CASSLGPTGDGYTF
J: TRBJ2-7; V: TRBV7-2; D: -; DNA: TGTGCCAGCAGCAATTTCCCGGGGAGCGAATCCGAGCAGTACTTC; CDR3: CASSNFPGSESEQYF
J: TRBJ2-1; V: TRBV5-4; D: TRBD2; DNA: TGTGCCAGCAGCTTGGATCCAGCGGGGTTGGATGAGCAGTTCTTC; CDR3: CASSLDPAGLDEQFF
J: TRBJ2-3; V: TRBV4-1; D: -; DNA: TGCGCCAGCAGCCAAGAGGTACTGCAGTATTTT; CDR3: CASSQEVLQYF
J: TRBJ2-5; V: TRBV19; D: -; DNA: TGTGCCAGTAGTATAGAGGTATTACCAGGAGGGACCCAGTACTTC; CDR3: CASSIEVLPGGTQYF
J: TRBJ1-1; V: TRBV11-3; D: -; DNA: TGTGCCAGCAGCCTCACAGGGAACACTGAAGCTTTCTTT; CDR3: CASSLTGNTEAFF
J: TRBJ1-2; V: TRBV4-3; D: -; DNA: TGCGCCAGCAGCCAAGTTCTAGGGGAACACGGCTACACCTTC; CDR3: CASSQVLGEHGYTF